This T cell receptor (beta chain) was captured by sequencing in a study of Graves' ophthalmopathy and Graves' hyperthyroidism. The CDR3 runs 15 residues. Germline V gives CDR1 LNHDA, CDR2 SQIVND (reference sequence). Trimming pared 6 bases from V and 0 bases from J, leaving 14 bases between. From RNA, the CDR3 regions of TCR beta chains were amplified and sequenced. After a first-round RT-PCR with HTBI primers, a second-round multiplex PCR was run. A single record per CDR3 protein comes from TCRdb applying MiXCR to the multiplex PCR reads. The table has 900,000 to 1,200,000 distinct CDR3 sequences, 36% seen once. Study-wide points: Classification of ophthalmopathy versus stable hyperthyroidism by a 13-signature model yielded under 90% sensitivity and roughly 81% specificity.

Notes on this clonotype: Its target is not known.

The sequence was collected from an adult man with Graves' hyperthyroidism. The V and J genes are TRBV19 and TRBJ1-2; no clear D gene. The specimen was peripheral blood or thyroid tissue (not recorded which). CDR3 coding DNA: TGTGCCAGTAGATCCCTGTCGGAGACTAACTATGGCTACACCTTC. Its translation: CASRSLSETNYGYTF.